The 32 T cell receptor beta chains listed next were all sequenced from one sample in a study of cytomegalovirus exposure and HLA in healthy donors. The primer mix had 60 Vbeta and 13 Jbeta primers. The assay was immunoSEQ multiplex PCR, and TCRdb's table has in-frame clones only and misses some. The sample comprises 100,000 to 150,000 clones, just under 80% of which are singletons, and about 5.3% rests with the top ten. The sequenced sample was PBMCs. The receptors were gathered from a man aged 25-45 years in good health and CMV-seronegative.

This chain links TRBV25-1 with TRBJ2-5; TRBD1 matches at 9 bases. CDR3 length: 15 amino acids. The germline V gene has CDR1 MGHDK and CDR2 SYGVNS. The trim removed 4 bases at V and 4 bases at J, leaving 7 bases unmatched. CDR3 in amino acids: CASSVGQGLVETQYF. CDR3 nucleotides: TGTGCCAGCAGTGTGGGACAGGGTCTCGTAGAGACCCAGTACTTC.

This clone has only a few counts. This chain links TRBV5-1 with TRBJ2-1; 8 nucleotides match TRBD2. V was pared by 0 bases and J by 3 bases, with 8 bases of the junction left unmatched. This CDR3 is built from 17 residues. Germline lookup yields CDR1 SGHRS and CDR2 YFSETQ. The CDR3 DNA sequence: TGCGCCAGCAGCTTGGCGCCGGGGACTAGTCACTACAATGAGCAGTTCTTC. It specifies CASSLAPGTSHYNEQFF.

This sequence joins TRBV2 and TRBJ2-5; 7 bases align to TRBD1. The tail of the sequence fits TRBJ2-7 better, so the J call may be wrong. The CDR3 sequence is 14 residues long. Germline values: CDR1 SNHLY, CDR2 FYNNEI. In nucleotides, the CDR3 is TGTGCCAGCAGTCTACAGGGGATGCTCTACGAGCAGTACTTC. Translating gives CASSLQGMLYEQYF.

The chain has TRBV5-1 and TRBJ1-1; D uncertain. The CDR3 consists of 15 residues. Trimming cost V 0 bases and J 4 bases, with 13 bases left between them. In germline, CDR1 is SGHRS, CDR2 YFSETQ. The CDR3 loop is CASSLEPGWSTEAFF. The CDR3 coding sequence is TGCGCCAGCAGCTTGGAACCGGGATGGAGCACTGAAGCTTTCTTT.

The chain recombines TRBV10-3 with TRBJ1-4; TRBD1 is a possible D gene (6 bases). Trimming shortened V by 8 bases and J by 8 bases, and 21 bases separated the two germline ends. The CDR3 loop spans 15 amino acids. CDR1 is ENHRY and CDR2 is SYGVKD in the germline V gene. The CDR3 reads CAIAAGQRLGEKLFF. The DNA for the CDR3 is TGTGCCATCGCAGCCGGACAGCGCCTTGGGGAAAAACTGTTTTTT.

The rearrangement links TRBV15 to TRBJ2-7, with 8 bases matching TRBD1. Germline CDR1 and CDR2: LNHNV and YYDKDF (reference sequence). The CDR3 runs to 15 residues. After removal of 0 bases from V and 6 bases from J, the junction contained 7 bases not matched to a gene. The CDR3 loop reads CATSRDRAGGSEQYF. CDR3 coding DNA: TGTGCCACCAGCAGAGATAGGGCAGGGGGCTCCGAGCAGTACTTC. The entire variable domain, with the rest obtained from reference TRBV15 and TRBJ2-7, is as follows: DAMVIQNPRYQVTQFGKPVTLSCSQTLNHNVMYWYQQKSSQAPKLLFHYYDKDFNNEADTPDNFQSRRPNTSFCFLDIRSPGLGDTAMYLCATSRDRAGGSEQYFGPGTRLTVT.

The rearrangement links TRBV30 to TRBJ1-5; D remains unclear. V was clipped by 1 base and J by 1 base, with 5 bases between them. Germline V lookup: CDR1 GTSNPN, CDR2 SVGIG (reference sequence). The CDR3 totals 13 residues. CDR3 nucleotide sequence: TGTGCCTGGAGTGCGGGGAGCAATCAGCCCCAGCATTTT. Protein: CAWSAGSNQPQHF.

This chain links TRBV11-2 with TRBJ2-2, with D uncertain. Germline V CDR1 and CDR2: SGHAT, FQNNGV. V lost 4 bases, J lost 8 bases, and 23 bases lay in between. This CDR3 has 17 amino acids. CDR3 nucleotide sequence: TGTGCCAGCAGCTCGCAGGCAATCAGAACACCGGTTGGGGAGCTGTTTTTT. Its translation is CASSSQAIRTPVGELFF.

The chain carries TRBV28 and TRBJ2-1, with D maybe TRBD2 (6 bases). The CDR3 covers 13 residues. The ends were cut back, 1 base at V and 8 bases at J, with 9 bases in the middle. In germline, CDR1 is MDHEN, CDR2 SYDVKM. CDR3 nucleotide sequence: TGTGCCAGCAGTTTATATAGCGGCGATGAGCAGTTCTTC. It specifies CASSLYSGDEQFF.

The chain couples TRBV5-8 to TRBJ1-1; D remains unclear. From germline, CDR1 is SGHTS and CDR2 YDEGEE. The CDR3 has 14 amino acids. V lost 0 bases and J 4 bases, leaving 10 bases between the germline ends. CDR3 bases: TGTGCCAGCAGCTTGGGGGTGAGGGTCACTGAAGCTTTCTTT. This translates into CASSLGVRVTEAFF. Full variable domain (rest looked up from reference TRBV5-8 and TRBJ1-1): EAGVTQSPTHLIKTRGQQATLRCSPISGHTSVYWYQQALGLGLQFLLWYDEGEERNRGNFPPRFSGRQFPNYSSELNVNALELEDSALYLCASSLGVRVTEAFFGQGTRLTVV.

The gene calls are TRBV6-6 and TRBJ1-2; tentative D call: TRBD1 (6 bases). Germline V gene data show CDR1 as MNHNY and CDR2 as SVGAGI (reference sequence). Trimming took 0 bases from V and 5 from J, leaving 13 bases between them. CDR3 length: 15 amino acids. CDR3 DNA: TGTGCCAGCAGTTACTCGGGGGAGGGGGTTTATGGCTACACCTTC. Translation gives CASSYSGEGVYGYTF.

The rearrangement uses TRBV2 and TRBJ2-7, with D perhaps TRBD2 (7 bases). CDR1 SNHLY and CDR2 FYNNEI come from the germline V gene. There are 16 residues in the CDR3. V was trimmed by 2 bases and J by 2 bases, leaving 16 bases between them. The CDR3 coding sequence is TGTGCCAGCAGTGAAAGGGGGGGCGGTAAACCCTACGAGCAGTACTTC. This translates into CASSERGGGKPYEQYF.

This clone was observed a few times. The V call is TRBV25-1, the J call TRBJ1-6; TRBD1 might be the D (5 bases). Trimming removed 4 bases at V and 3 bases at J, with 7 bases between. The CDR3 covers 14 residues. In germline, CDR1 is MGHDK, CDR2 SYGVNS. The CDR3 nucleotides are TGTGCCAGCAGTGTCCAGGGCTATAATTCACCCCTCCACTTT. This codes for CASSVQGYNSPLHF.

This sequence joins TRBV2 and TRBJ1-5; TRBD1 agrees at 7 bases. This CDR3 comprises 15 residues. J lost 1 base, V lost 7 bases, and 7 bases had no gene match. The germline gives CDR1 SNHLY, CDR2 FYNNEI. CDR3 sequence (DNA): TGTGCCAGCACCTCCGGGACAGCGAGCAATCAGCCCCAGCATTTT. It codes for CASTSGTASNQPQHF.

The rearrangement links TRBV6-5 to TRBJ1-2; weak D call: TRBD1 (5 bases). The CDR3 runs to 15 residues. V was pared by 2 bases and J by 1 base, with 11 bases between. Germline V gene sequence: CDR1 MNHEY, CDR2 SVGAGI. The CDR3 region is CASSYAAGNNYGYTF. DNA of the CDR3: TGTGCCAGCAGTTACGCCGCAGGGAATAACTATGGCTACACCTTC.

This chain connects TRBV4-2 to TRBJ2-1, with 10 bases aligning to TRBD1. Germline V lookup: CDR1 LGHNA, CDR2 YNFKEQ. The length of the CDR3 is 15 residues. Trimming at V came to 8 bases and at J to 6 bases, leaving 10 bases not matched to a gene. Here the CDR3 reads CASRPQTGGRNEQFF. The DNA of the CDR3 is TGTGCCAGCCGCCCCCAGACAGGGGGCCGCAATGAGCAGTTCTTC.

The chain joins TRBV6-6 to TRBJ2-1; 8 nucleotides line up with TRBD1. Germline CDR1 is MNHNY and CDR2 is SVGAGI (reference sequence). Unmatched junction bases numbered 4, after V lost 5 bases and J lost 1 base. The CDR3 length is 15 residues. The CDR3 region is CASSQDRASYNEQFF. CDR3 DNA: TGTGCCAGCAGTCAGGACAGGGCGTCCTACAATGAGCAGTTCTTC.

The chain couples TRBV11-1 to TRBJ2-3; D is perhaps TRBD1 (5 bases). The CDR3 runs 15 residues. V was shortened by 4 bases and J by 2 bases, with 13 bases between the two germline ends. Germline V gene lookup returns CDR1 SGHAT and CDR2 FQDESV (reference sequence). CDR3: CASSYETAYTDTQYF. The DNA of the CDR3 is TGTGCCAGCAGCTATGAGACAGCCTACACAGATACGCAGTATTTT.

The genes are TRBV6-5 and TRBJ1-4; 9 bases match TRBD1. Germline V lookup: CDR1 MNHEY, CDR2 SVGAGI. The CDR3 totals 15 residues. V trimming: 0 bases; J trimming: 10 bases; junction bases outside the gene matches: 6. The CDR3 region has the DNA TGTGCCAGCAGTTACTCCTCCGGGACAGGGCTAAAACTGTTTTTT. It is translated as CASSYSSGTGLKLFF.

This sequence joins TRBV2 and TRBJ1-2; TRBD1 matches 8 bases. Germline values: CDR1 SNHLY, CDR2 FYNNEI. With V trimmed by 4 bases and J by 6 bases, 1 base remained unmatched. This CDR3 has 12 amino acids. Written as DNA, the CDR3 is TGTGCCAGCAGTGGACAGGGGCATGGCTACACCTTC. This codes for CASSGQGHGYTF.

This clone has more than one count but fewer than ten. This chain links TRBV9 with TRBJ2-1, with 9 bases fitting TRBD2. The V gene end was trimmed by 4 bases and the J gene end by 2 bases; junction bases not matched to a gene: 10. The length of the CDR3 is 17 residues. Germline CDR1 reads SGDLS; CDR2 reads YYNGEE. The CDR3 bases are TGTGCCAGCAGCCCTAGGGCTAGCGGGGCCCCCTACAATGAGCAGTTCTTC. Translation: CASSPRASGAPYNEQFF.

The sample holds one count of this clone. The chain has TRBV28 and TRBJ1-4; TRBD1 agrees at 7 bases. The CDR3 contains 15 residues. The germline V gene encodes CDR1 MDHEN and CDR2 SYDVKM. V shed 5 bases, J shed 5 bases, and the junction held 8 bases outside the gene matches. The CDR3 is CASSPEGQLNEKLFF. For the CDR3, the DNA is TGTGCCAGCAGTCCCGAGGGACAGTTAAATGAAAAACTGTTTTTT.

The gene calls are TRBV6-5 and TRBJ2-1, with a weak D call TRBD1 (7 bases). CDR1 and CDR2 from the germline V gene are MNHEY and SVGAGI. The CDR3 loop spans 14 amino acids. Trimming shortened V by 6 bases and J by 6 bases, and 15 bases separated the two germline ends. The CDR3: CASRINRGGNEQFF. In nucleotides, the CDR3 is TGTGCCAGCAGGATAAACAGGGGAGGCAATGAGCAGTTCTTC.

V is TRBV28 and J is TRBJ2-3; TRBD2 agrees at 14 bases. The J segment lost 7 bases and the V segment lost 6 bases, leaving 6 bases of the junction unmatched. Germline assignment: CDR1 MDHEN and CDR2 SYDVKM. This CDR3 region has 15 residues. This chain's CDR3 is CASRETSGRANTQYF. The CDR3 DNA follows: TGTGCCAGCAGGGAGACTAGCGGGAGGGCGAATACGCAGTATTTT.

This clone was recorded once. CDR3 protein: CASLDRGDNEQFF. For the CDR3, the DNA is TGTGCCAGCTTAGACAGGGGAGACAATGAGCAGTTCTTC. V gene TRBV28 combines with J gene TRBJ2-1, with 8 bases aligning to TRBD1. Germline assignment: CDR1 MDHEN and CDR2 SYDVKM. V shed 8 bases and J 5 bases; nucleotides not matched to a gene: 5. The CDR3 runs to 13 residues.

This sequence joins TRBV18 and TRBJ2-7; 7 bases match TRBD1. V gave up 0 bases and J gave up 3 bases; unmatched junction bases: 5. Germline V CDR1 and CDR2: KGHSH, LQKENI. The CDR3 covers 15 residues. The CDR3 reads CASSPPTGNFYEQYF. In DNA, the CDR3 is TGTGCCAGCTCACCACCGACAGGGAATTTCTACGAGCAGTACTTC.

The chain recombines TRBV11-2 with TRBJ2-3, with D possibly being TRBD2 (6 bases). The length of the CDR3 is 14 residues. Germline V gene sequence: CDR1 SGHAT, CDR2 FQNNGV. Trimming removed 5 bases at V and 5 bases at J, with 14 bases between. CDR3 nucleotide sequence: TGTGCCAGCAGCCTCGGGACTCCTGGAGATACGCAGTATTTT. Residues: CASSLGTPGDTQYF.

V usage is TRBV15 and J usage is TRBJ1-4; D is undetermined. CDR1 is LNHNV, CDR2 YYDKDF, per germline (reference sequence). The CDR3 covers 16 residues. The V end lost 3 bases, the J end lost 0 bases, and 11 bases lay between the germline ends. This chain's CDR3 is CATSRDFIATNEKLFF. The CDR3, as DNA: TGTGCCACCAGCAGGGACTTCATTGCAACTAATGAAAAACTGTTTTTT.

This clone was picked up a small number of times. CDR3 sequence: CASSPRDRAAYEQYF. The DNA for the CDR3 is TGTGCCAGCAGCCCCCGGGACAGGGCCGCCTACGAGCAGTACTTC. The V gene is TRBV7-9, the J gene TRBJ2-7; 9 bases line up with TRBD1. CDR1 SEHNR and CDR2 FQNEAQ come from the germline V gene (reference sequence). Losses at the gene ends were 5 bases for V and 2 bases for J; bases not matched to a gene: 7. The CDR3 contains 15 residues.

This clone was seen only a few times. V is TRBV7-8 and J is TRBJ2-5; 9 bases fit TRBD2. The CDR3 consists of 15 residues. Trimming cost V 6 bases and J 5 bases; bases outside gene matches: 10. Germline CDR1 SGHVS, CDR2 FQNEAQ. CDR3 in DNA: TGTGCCAGCAGAAGGCGGGGGGGCGGGAGGGAGACCCAGTACTTC. Protein sequence: CASRRRGGGRETQYF.

The chain employs TRBV6-6 and TRBJ1-5; 8 bases match TRBD1. Germline V CDR1 and CDR2: MNHNY, SVGAGI (reference sequence). The CDR3 is 14 residues long. The junction had 7 bases not matched to a gene; V was cut back by 6 bases and J by 6 bases. DNA for the CDR3: TGTGCCAGCAGCCAGTCAGGGGGCGTTCAGCCCCAGCATTTT. It encodes CASSQSGGVQPQHF.

The chain is built from TRBV19 and TRBJ1-5; 9 nucleotides align to TRBD1. The CDR3 has 15 amino acids. CDR1 and CDR2 (germline): LNHDA, SQIVND (reference sequence). Trimming cost V 7 bases and J 7 bases; bases outside gene matches: 11. The CDR3 loop is CASNPDRGARQPQHF. The CDR3 region has the DNA TGTGCCAGTAATCCGGACAGGGGAGCTCGCCAGCCCCAGCATTTT.